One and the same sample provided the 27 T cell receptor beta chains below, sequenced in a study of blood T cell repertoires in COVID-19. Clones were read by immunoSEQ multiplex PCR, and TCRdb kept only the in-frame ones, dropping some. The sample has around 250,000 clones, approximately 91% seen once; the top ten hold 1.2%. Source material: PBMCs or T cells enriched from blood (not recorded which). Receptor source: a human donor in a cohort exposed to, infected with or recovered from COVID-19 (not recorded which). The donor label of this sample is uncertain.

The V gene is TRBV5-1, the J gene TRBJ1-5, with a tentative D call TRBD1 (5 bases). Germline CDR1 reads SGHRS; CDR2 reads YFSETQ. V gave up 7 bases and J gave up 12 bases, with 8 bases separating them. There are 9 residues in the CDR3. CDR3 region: CASRQCQHF. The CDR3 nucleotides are TGCGCCAGCCGACAGTGCCAGCATTTT.

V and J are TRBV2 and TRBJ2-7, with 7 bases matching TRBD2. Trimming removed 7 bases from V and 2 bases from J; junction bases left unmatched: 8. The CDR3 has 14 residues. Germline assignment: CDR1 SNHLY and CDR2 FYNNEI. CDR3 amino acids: CASIRAGLPYEQYF. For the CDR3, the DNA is TGTGCCAGCATTAGAGCGGGGCTACCCTACGAGCAGTACTTC. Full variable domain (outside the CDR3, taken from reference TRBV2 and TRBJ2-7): EPEVTQTPSHQVTQMGQEVILRCVPISNHLYFYWYRQILGQKVEFLVSFYNNEISEKSEIFDDQFSVERPDGSNFTLKIRSTKLEDSAMYFCASIRAGLPYEQYFGPGTRLTVT.

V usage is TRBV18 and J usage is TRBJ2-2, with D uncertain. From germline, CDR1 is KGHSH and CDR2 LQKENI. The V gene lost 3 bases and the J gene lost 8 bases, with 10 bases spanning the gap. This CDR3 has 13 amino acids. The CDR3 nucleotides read TGTGCCAGCTCACCGGCGGTTTCAGGGGAGCTGTTTTTT. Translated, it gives CASSPAVSGELFF.

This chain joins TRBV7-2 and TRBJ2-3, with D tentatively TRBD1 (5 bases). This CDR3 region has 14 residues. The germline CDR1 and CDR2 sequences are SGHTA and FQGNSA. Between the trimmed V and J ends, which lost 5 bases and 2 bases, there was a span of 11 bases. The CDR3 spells CASSPKGFTDTQYF. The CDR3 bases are TGTGCCAGCAGCCCTAAGGGGTTCACAGATACGCAGTATTTT.

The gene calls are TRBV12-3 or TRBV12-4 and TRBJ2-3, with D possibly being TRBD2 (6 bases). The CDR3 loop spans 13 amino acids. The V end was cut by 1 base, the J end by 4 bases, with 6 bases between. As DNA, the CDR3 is TGTGCCAGCAGTTTAGGGGGGGCAGATACGCAGTATTTT. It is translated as CASSLGGADTQYF.

This CDR3 reads CSVVRGEDTEAFF. The CDR3 region has the DNA TGCAGCGTCGTCCGGGGAGAGGACACTGAAGCTTTCTTT. The chain is built from TRBV29-1 and TRBJ1-1; D uncertain. The length of the CDR3 is 13 residues. Between the trimmed V and J ends, which lost 6 bases and 3 bases, there was a span of 14 bases. The germline V gene has CDR1 SQVTM and CDR2 ANQGSEA.

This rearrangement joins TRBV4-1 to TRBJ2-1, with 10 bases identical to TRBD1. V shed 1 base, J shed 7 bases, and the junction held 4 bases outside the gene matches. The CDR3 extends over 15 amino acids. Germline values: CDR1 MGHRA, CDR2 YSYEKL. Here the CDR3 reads CASSQVGTGANEQFF. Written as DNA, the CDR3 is TGCGCCAGCAGCCAAGTGGGGACAGGGGCGAATGAGCAGTTCTTC.

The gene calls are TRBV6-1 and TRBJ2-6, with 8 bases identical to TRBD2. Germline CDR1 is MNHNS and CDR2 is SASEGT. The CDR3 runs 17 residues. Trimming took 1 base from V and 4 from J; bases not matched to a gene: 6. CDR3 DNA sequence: TGTGCCAGCAGTGAAGTCTCGGGAGGGACCGGGGCCAACGTCCTGACTTTC. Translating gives CASSEVSGGTGANVLTF.

The DNA of the CDR3 is TGTGCCAGCAGCCCGGGGACAGGGATTAGACACGAGCAGTACTTC. This gives the protein CASSPGTGIRHEQYF. V is TRBV9 and J is TRBJ2-7; 9 bases match TRBD1. The CDR3 is 15 amino acids. Unmatched junction bases numbered 10, after V lost 4 bases and J lost 5 bases. Germline V CDR1 and CDR2: SGDLS, YYNGEE.

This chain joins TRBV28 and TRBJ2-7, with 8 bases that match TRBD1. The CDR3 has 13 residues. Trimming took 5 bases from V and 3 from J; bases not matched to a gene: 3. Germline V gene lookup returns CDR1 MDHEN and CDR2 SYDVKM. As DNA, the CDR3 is TGTGCCAGCAGTCCCGGGACAGGCTACGAGCAGTACTTC. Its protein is CASSPGTGYEQYF. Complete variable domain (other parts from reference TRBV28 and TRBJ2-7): DVKVTQSSRYLVKRTGEKVFLECVQDMDHENMFWYRQDPGLGLRLIYFSYDVKMKEKGDIPEGYSVSREKKERFSLILESASTNQTSMYLCASSPGTGYEQYFGPGTRLTVT.

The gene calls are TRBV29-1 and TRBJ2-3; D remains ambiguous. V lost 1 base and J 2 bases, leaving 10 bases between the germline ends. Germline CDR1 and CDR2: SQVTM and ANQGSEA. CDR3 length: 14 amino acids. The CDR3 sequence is CSVEGPSVTDTQYF. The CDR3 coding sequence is TGCAGCGTTGAAGGGCCGTCCGTCACAGATACGCAGTATTTT.

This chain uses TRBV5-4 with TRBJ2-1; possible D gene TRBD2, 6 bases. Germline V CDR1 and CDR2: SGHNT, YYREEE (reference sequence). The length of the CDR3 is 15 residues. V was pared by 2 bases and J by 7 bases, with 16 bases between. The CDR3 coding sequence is TGTGCCAGCAGCTTTACGCGGGGCGCGGGAAATGAGCAGTTCTTC. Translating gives CASSFTRGAGNEQFF.

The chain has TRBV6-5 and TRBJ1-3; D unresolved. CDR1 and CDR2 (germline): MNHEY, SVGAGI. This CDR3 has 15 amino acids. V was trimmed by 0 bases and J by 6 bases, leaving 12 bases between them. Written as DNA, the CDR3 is TGTGCCAGCAGTTACTCGATCCAGAATGCAAACACCATATATTTT. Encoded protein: CASSYSIQNANTIYF.

For the CDR3, the DNA is TGCGCCAGCAGCCCCGCGGACAGATGGGCTGAAGCTTTCTTT. This translates into CASSPADRWAEAFF. The rearrangement joins TRBV5-1 to TRBJ1-1, with D possibly TRBD1 on 6 matching bases. Trimming took 4 bases from V and 6 from J, leaving 16 bases between them. Germline-derived CDR1 and CDR2 are SGHRS and YFSETQ. CDR3 length: 14 residues. Combining the CDR3 with reference TRBV5-1 and TRBJ1-1 gives the whole variable domain KAGVTQTPRYLIKTRGQQVTLSCSPISGHRSVSWYQQTPGQGLQFLFEYFSETQRNKGNFPGRFSGRQFSNSRSEMNVSTLELGDSALYLCASSPADRWAEAFFGQGTRLTVV.

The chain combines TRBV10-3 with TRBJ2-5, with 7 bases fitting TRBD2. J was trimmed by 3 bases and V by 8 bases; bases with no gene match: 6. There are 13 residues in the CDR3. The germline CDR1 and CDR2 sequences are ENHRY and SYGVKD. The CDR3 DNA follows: TGTGCCATCGGACTAGTAGGTGAAGAGACCCAGTACTTC. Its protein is CAIGLVGEETQYF.

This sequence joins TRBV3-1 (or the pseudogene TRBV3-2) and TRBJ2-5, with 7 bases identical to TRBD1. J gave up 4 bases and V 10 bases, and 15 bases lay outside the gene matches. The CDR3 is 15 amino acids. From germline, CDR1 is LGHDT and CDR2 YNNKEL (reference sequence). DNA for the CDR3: TGTGCCACCCGGACCCAGGGGGTAGCATCAGAGACCCAGTACTTC. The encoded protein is CATRTQGVASETQYF.

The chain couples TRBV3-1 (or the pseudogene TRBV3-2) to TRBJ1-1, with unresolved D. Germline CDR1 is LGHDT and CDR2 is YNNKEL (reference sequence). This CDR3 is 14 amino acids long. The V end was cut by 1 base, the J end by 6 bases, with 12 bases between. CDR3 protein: CASSQGTDLSEAFF. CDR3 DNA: TGTGCCAGCAGCCAAGGGACGGACTTATCTGAAGCTTTCTTT.

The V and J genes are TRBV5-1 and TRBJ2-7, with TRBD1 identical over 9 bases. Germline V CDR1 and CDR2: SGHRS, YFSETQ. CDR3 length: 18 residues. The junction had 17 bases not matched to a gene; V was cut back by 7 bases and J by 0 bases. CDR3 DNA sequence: TGCGCCAGCTCTAACGGAGACAGGGGGATGAAAGGCTCCTACGAGCAGTACTTC. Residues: CASSNGDRGMKGSYEQYF. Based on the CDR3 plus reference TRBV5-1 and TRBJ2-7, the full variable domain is KAGVTQTPRYLIKTRGQQVTLSCSPISGHRSVSWYQQTPGQGLQFLFEYFSETQRNKGNFPGRFSGRQFSNSRSEMNVSTLELGDSALYLCASSNGDRGMKGSYEQYFGPGTRLTVT.

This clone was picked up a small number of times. The CDR3 region is CASSFQLAAQETQYF. The CDR3 bases are TGTGCCAGCAGCTTCCAGCTGGCGGCGCAAGAGACCCAGTACTTC. The chain joins TRBV5-5 to TRBJ2-5; D not resolved. Trimming stripped 2 bases from V and 2 bases from J, with 13 bases between. Germline lookup yields CDR1 SGHKS and CDR2 YYEKEE (reference sequence). The CDR3 length is 15 residues.

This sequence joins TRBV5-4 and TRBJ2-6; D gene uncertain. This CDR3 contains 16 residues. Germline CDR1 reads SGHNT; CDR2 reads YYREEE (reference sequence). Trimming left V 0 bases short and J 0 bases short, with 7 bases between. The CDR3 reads CASSLGVNSGANVLTF. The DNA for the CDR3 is TGTGCCAGCAGCTTGGGAGTCAACTCTGGGGCCAACGTCCTGACTTTC.

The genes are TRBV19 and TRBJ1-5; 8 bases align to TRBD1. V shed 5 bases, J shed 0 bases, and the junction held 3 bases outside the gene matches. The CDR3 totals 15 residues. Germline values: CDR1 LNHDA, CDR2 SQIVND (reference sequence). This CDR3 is CASSPDRASNQPQHF. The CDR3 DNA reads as TGTGCCAGTAGTCCGGACAGGGCTAGCAATCAGCCCCAGCATTTT.

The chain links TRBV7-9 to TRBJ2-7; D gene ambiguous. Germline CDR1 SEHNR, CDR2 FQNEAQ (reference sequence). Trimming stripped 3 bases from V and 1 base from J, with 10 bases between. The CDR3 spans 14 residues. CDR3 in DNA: TGTGCCAGCAGCTTGGTGACAACTTCCTACGAGCAGTACTTC. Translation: CASSLVTTSYEQYF.

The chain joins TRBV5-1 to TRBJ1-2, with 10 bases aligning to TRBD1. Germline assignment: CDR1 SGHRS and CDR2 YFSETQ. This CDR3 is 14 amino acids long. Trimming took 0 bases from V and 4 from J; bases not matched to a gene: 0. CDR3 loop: CASSLGDRGYGYTF. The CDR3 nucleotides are TGCGCCAGCAGCTTGGGGGACAGGGGCTATGGCTACACCTTC.

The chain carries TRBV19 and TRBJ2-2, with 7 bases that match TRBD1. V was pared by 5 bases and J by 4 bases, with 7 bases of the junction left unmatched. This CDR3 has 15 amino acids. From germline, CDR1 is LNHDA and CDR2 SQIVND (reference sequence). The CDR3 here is CASSLNRGRTGELFF. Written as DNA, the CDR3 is TGTGCCAGTAGTCTTAACAGGGGTCGCACCGGGGAGCTGTTTTTT.

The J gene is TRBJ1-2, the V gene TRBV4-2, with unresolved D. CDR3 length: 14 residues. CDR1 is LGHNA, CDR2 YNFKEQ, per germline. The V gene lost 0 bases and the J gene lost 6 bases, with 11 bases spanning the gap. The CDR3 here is CASSQDMSVNGYTF. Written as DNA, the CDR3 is TGTGCCAGCAGCCAAGATATGTCAGTTAATGGCTACACCTTC.

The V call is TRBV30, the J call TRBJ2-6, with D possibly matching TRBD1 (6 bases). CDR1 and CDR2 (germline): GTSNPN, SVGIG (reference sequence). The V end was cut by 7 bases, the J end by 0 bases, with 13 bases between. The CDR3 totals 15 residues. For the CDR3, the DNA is TGTGCCTTGGACAGTGCCTACTCTGGGGCCAACGTCCTGACTTTC. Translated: CALDSAYSGANVLTF.

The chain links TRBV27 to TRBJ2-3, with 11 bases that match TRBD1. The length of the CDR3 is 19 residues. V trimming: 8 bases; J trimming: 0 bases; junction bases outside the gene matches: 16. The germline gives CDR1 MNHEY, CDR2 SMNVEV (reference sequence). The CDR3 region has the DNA TGTGCCAGCTCGCGCCCCAGGACAGGGGGCCCTACTAGCACAGATACGCAGTATTTT. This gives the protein CASSRPRTGGPTSTDTQYF.